This T cell receptor (beta chain) was sequenced for a study of cytomegalovirus exposure and HLA in healthy donors. This CDR3 is built from 16 residues. After removal of 5 bases from V and 6 bases from J, the junction contained 13 bases not matched to a gene. Germline values: CDR1 SGHTA, CDR2 FQGNSA. Findings and limits, study-wide: In all likelihood, a cluster of highly shared sequence variants was a sequencing artifact. Donors were assumed by presence/absence analyses to have roughly uniform sequencing depth.

This clone showed up many times. The antigen remains undetermined. The primer mix had 60 Vbeta and 13 Jbeta primers. Produced via immunoSEQ multiplex PCR; TCRdb's table is partial and in-frame only. Here the sample spans more than 50,000 clones, around three quarters being singletons. Input material: PBMCs. The chain is built from TRBV7-2 and TRBJ2-7; 10 nucleotides agree with TRBD1. The sequence was obtained from a woman aged 45-65 years in good health and CMV-seropositive. DNA of the CDR3: TGTGCCAGCAGCAACCGGGACAGGGGCCCCAGAGGCGAGCAGTACTTC. Translating it yields CASSNRDRGPRGEQYF. The complete variable domain, with remaining parts taken from reference TRBV7-2 and TRBJ2-7, reads GAGVSQSPSNKVTEKGKDVELRCDPISGHTALYWYRQSLGQGLEFLIYFQGNSAPDKSGLPSDRFSAERTGGSVSTLTIQRTQQEDSAVYLCASSNRDRGPRGEQYFGPGTRLTVT.